The sequence of this TCR beta chain was determined in a study of OX40 agonist ivuxolimab in advanced cancers. Study information: Patients were 82.7% male with ages roughly 23 to 79, mean approximately 62.

Only in-frame clones appear in the TCRdb table, and some are missing; sequencing was by immunoSEQ multiplex PCR. The repertoire has under 55,000 clones, about 86% of them found once; the top ten carry around 6.9%. The CDR3 totals 14 residues. Trimming took off 2 bases at V and 4 bases at J, with 9 bases between the two ends. Germline assignment: CDR1 ENHRY and CDR2 SYGVKD. The sequence was collected from an adult with an advanced solid tumor such as melanoma, head and neck, liver or kidney cancer. V is TRBV10-3 and J is TRBJ1-3; the D gene is possibly TRBD1 (5 bases). Source: CD4+ or CD8+ T cells sorted from blood, taken in a trial of the OX40 agonist ivuxolimab. CDR3: CAISERTGGNTIYF. The CDR3 DNA is TGTGCCATCAGTGAGCGAACAGGAGGAAACACCATATATTTT.